Following are 21 T cell receptor beta chains from one sample sequenced in a study of OX40 agonist ivuxolimab in advanced cancers. The method was immunoSEQ multiplex PCR; TCRdb's version includes in-frame clones alone and lacks a portion of them. The profile shows fewer than 90,000 clones, roughly 88% of them singletons. Sequencing used CD4+ or CD8+ T cells sorted from blood, obtained in a trial of the OX40 agonist ivuxolimab. The receptors originated from an adult with an advanced solid tumor such as melanoma, head and neck, liver or kidney cancer.

The V and J genes are TRBV30 and TRBJ2-2, with 8 bases that match TRBD1. Germline V gene sequence: CDR1 GTSNPN, CDR2 SVGIG (reference sequence). The CDR3 sequence is 14 residues long. J gave up 13 bases and V 0 bases, and 10 bases lay outside the gene matches. CDR3: CAWSVRWGQEGLFF. In DNA form, the CDR3 reads TGTGCCTGGAGTGTAAGGTGGGGACAGGAGGGGCTGTTTTTT. The complete variable domain, with remaining parts taken from reference TRBV30 and TRBJ2-2, reads SQTIHQWPATLVQPVGSPLSLECTVEGTSNPNLYWYRQAAGRGLQLLFYSVGIGQISSEVPQNLSASRPQDRQFILSSKKLLLSDSGFYLCAWSVRWGQEGLFFGEGSRLTVL.

The chain combines TRBV7-2 with TRBJ2-1, with 15 bases matching TRBD2. Losses at the gene ends were 3 bases for V and 7 bases for J; bases not matched to a gene: 7. This CDR3 is built from 17 residues. Germline V lookup: CDR1 SGHTA, CDR2 FQGNSA. CDR3 in amino acids: CASSFFPGTSGGNEQFF. Written as DNA, the CDR3 is TGTGCCAGCAGCTTTTTCCCCGGGACTAGCGGGGGGAATGAGCAGTTCTTC.

The chain combines TRBV7-7 with TRBJ2-5; D not resolved. V was cut by 5 bases and J by 0 bases, with 4 bases left in between. Germline V CDR1 and CDR2: SSHAT, FNYEAQ (reference sequence). The CDR3 runs 12 residues. CDR3 sequence: CASSQYQETQYF. In nucleotides, the CDR3 is TGTGCCAGCAGCCAGTACCAAGAGACCCAGTACTTC.

The chain combines TRBV20-1 with TRBJ2-3; 7 bases line up with TRBD2. The CDR3 runs 11 residues. The V gene's germline CDR1 is DFQATT and CDR2 SNEGSKA (reference sequence). CDR3 sequence reads: CRGGDTDTQYF. DNA for the CDR3: TGCAGGGGGGGGGACACAGATACGCAGTATTTT.

This clone was counted once. The genes are TRBV29-1 and TRBJ2-7; TRBD1 aligns across 8 bases. This CDR3 contains 12 residues. J gave up 9 bases and V 5 bases, and 9 bases lay outside the gene matches. CDR1 is SQVTM, CDR2 ANQGSEA, per germline. For the CDR3, the DNA is TGCAGCGTTTTACAGGGGGACTCCGGGCAGTACTTC. Translating it yields CSVLQGDSGQYF.

The rearrangement uses TRBV5-5 and TRBJ1-1; D uncertain. CDR3 length: 13 amino acids. Per germline, CDR1 SGHKS and CDR2 YYEKEE (reference sequence). Deletions cut 0 bases from V and 1 base from J, with 4 bases between. The CDR3 spells CASSLEGNTEAFF. CDR3 bases: TGTGCCAGCAGCTTGGAGGGGAACACTGAAGCTTTCTTT.

The rearrangement joins TRBV30 to TRBJ1-3; 7 bases agree with TRBD1. This CDR3 is built from 16 residues. V was pared by 8 bases and J by 1 base, with 14 bases of the junction left unmatched. CDR1 and CDR2 (germline): GTSNPN, SVGIG (reference sequence). The CDR3 DNA follows: TGTGCCCGACAGGGTTCGTCGGCTTGGTCTGGAAACACCATATATTTT. Protein: CARQGSSAWSGNTIYF.

J is TRBJ2-2 and V is TRBV5-1, with D perhaps TRBD2 (6 bases). Germline V gene sequence: CDR1 SGHRS, CDR2 YFSETQ. V lost 3 bases and J 1 base, leaving 10 bases between the germline ends. The CDR3 runs to 15 residues. The chain's CDR3 is CASSWGLGNTGELFF. The CDR3 bases are TGCGCCAGCAGCTGGGGACTGGGGAACACCGGGGAGCTGTTTTTT.

The CDR3 coding sequence is TGTGCCAGCAGTGAAAAGCCCTACTACGAGCAGTACTTC. Its protein product is CASSEKPYYEQYF. This chain uses TRBV6-1 with TRBJ2-7; D is ambiguous. V lost 2 bases and J 3 bases, leaving 8 bases between the germline ends. Germline CDR1 reads MNHNS; CDR2 reads SASEGT. CDR3 size: 13 residues.

The chain couples TRBV6-6 to TRBJ1-1; D unclear. The CDR3 runs 14 residues. From germline, CDR1 is MNHNY and CDR2 SVGAGI (reference sequence). V was trimmed by 0 bases and J by 5 bases, leaving 10 bases between them. CDR3 nucleotides: TGTGCCAGCAGTTACTCGGGTGTCCGGACTGAAGCTTTCTTT. Protein sequence: CASSYSGVRTEAFF.

This chain links TRBV27 with TRBJ1-2; D remains ambiguous. CDR1 and CDR2 from the germline V gene are MNHEY and SMNVEV (reference sequence). There are 14 residues in the CDR3. Trimming removed 5 bases at V and 2 bases at J, with 12 bases between. In DNA, the CDR3 is TGTGCCAGCAGTCCACGGGCCCGGAACTATGGCTACACCTTC. Translating it yields CASSPRARNYGYTF.

This chain uses TRBV7-9 with TRBJ2-7; D is tentatively TRBD1 or TRBD2 (5 bases each). V lost 6 bases, J lost 0 bases, and 21 bases lay in between. The CDR3 is 17 amino acids. The germline V gene has CDR1 SEHNR and CDR2 FQNEAQ (reference sequence). The CDR3 bases are TGTGCCAGCAGTTCCGATCTCCTCTGGGGGAGCTCCTACGAGCAGTACTTC. Translating gives CASSSDLLWGSSYEQYF.

The V gene is TRBV30, the J gene TRBJ2-7; a possible D gene is TRBD2 (6 bases). CDR1 and CDR2 (germline): GTSNPN, SVGIG (reference sequence). This CDR3 contains 12 residues. V lost 3 bases, J lost 4 bases, and 10 bases lay in between. CDR3 in DNA: TGTGCCTGGAGCCCACGGGAGTACGAGCAGTACTTC. Translating it yields CAWSPREYEQYF.

The genes are TRBV5-6 and TRBJ2-2; D is unresolved. CDR1 is SGHDT and CDR2 is YYEEEE in the germline V gene. The CDR3 loop spans 14 amino acids. Trimming shortened V by 2 bases and J by 4 bases, and 9 bases separated the two germline ends. The CDR3 spells CASSFGPSTGELFF. CDR3 bases: TGTGCCAGCAGCTTTGGACCCTCCACCGGGGAGCTGTTTTTT.

V and J are TRBV6-5 and TRBJ1-5; D is uncertain. Trimming removed 5 bases from V and 0 bases from J, with 8 bases in between. This CDR3 has 14 amino acids. Germline V CDR1 and CDR2: MNHEY, SVGAGI. Here the CDR3 reads CASSDPYSNQPQHF. In DNA, the CDR3 is TGTGCCAGCAGTGACCCTTATAGCAATCAGCCCCAGCATTTT.

Worth noting for this clone: The junction does not match germline at one end; this may be a read error. V gene TRBV27 combines with J gene TRBJ2-2; 9 nucleotides match TRBD1. Germline assignment: CDR1 MNHEY and CDR2 SMNVEV (reference sequence). The CDR3 is 17 amino acids. The CDR3 sequence is CASSLNRGRGNAGELFF. The CDR3 DNA sequence: TGTGCCAGCAGTTTGAACAGGGGGCGCGGGAACGCCGGGGAGCTGTTTTTT.

The chain joins TRBV21-1 to TRBJ2-5; the D call in the table, TRBD1, was not verified against the DNA. TRBV21-1 is tagged as a pseudogene. The CDR3 consists of 12 residues. CDR3 in DNA: TGTGCCAGCACTTGGGCACCAGAGACCCAGTACTTC. Its protein product is CASTWAPETQYF.

The chain uses TRBV5-4 and TRBJ1-3, with D hard to call. CDR1 and CDR2 (germline): SGHNT, YYREEE (reference sequence). The V end was cut by 4 bases, the J end by 0 bases, with 14 bases between. The CDR3 extends over 16 amino acids. As DNA, the CDR3 is TGTGCCAGCAGCCAAGCCCACGGAAACTCTGGAAACACCATATATTTT. Encoded protein: CASSQAHGNSGNTIYF.

This rearrangement joins TRBV19 to TRBJ2-7; D is perhaps TRBD2 (5 bases). The CDR3 loop spans 15 amino acids. The germline V gene has CDR1 LNHDA and CDR2 SQIVND (reference sequence). V was cut by 0 bases and J by 2 bases, with 11 bases left in between. The CDR3, as DNA: TGTGCCAGTAGTATAGAACGAGGGCAGACCTACGAGCAGTACTTC. Encoded protein: CASSIERGQTYEQYF.

The chain links TRBV11-2 to TRBJ2-1; D not certain. Germline CDR1 SGHAT, CDR2 FQNNGV. Trimming left V 1 base short and J 6 bases short, with 25 bases between. The CDR3 consists of 19 residues. CDR3 sequence reads: CASSLAGGSRNKASNEQFF. For the CDR3, the DNA is TGTGCCAGCAGCTTAGCGGGCGGTAGCAGGAACAAGGCTTCCAATGAGCAGTTCTTC. Complete variable domain (other parts from reference TRBV11-2 and TRBJ2-1): EAGVAQSPRYKIIEKRQSVAFWCNPISGHATLYWYQQILGQGPKLLIQFQNNGVVDDSQLPKDRFSAERLKGVDSTLKIQPAKLEDSAVYLCASSLAGGSRNKASNEQFFGPGTRLTVL.

The chain employs TRBV5-4 and TRBJ2-2; no reliable D call. The CDR3 covers 16 residues. Germline V gene lookup returns CDR1 SGHNT and CDR2 YYREEE (reference sequence). The V end lost 2 bases, the J end lost 9 bases, and 20 bases lay between the germline ends. In DNA, the CDR3 is TGTGCCAGCAGCTTAGGGTTTGGGGTCGGCCTCCGGGAGCTGTTTTTT. Protein product: CASSLGFGVGLRELFF.